This T cell receptor (beta chain) derives from a study of CD8+CD57+ T cells in acquired aplastic anemia. Regarding the study as a whole: Overlapping CD8+ CDR3 repertoires of patients and controls contained some 27 shared sequences.

Sequencing involved patients with CD8+CD57+ cell expansion previously shown by flow cytometry. Acquired aplastic anemia of severe grade affected all patients. Blood sampling was performed on the patients, and none of them had received therapy by then. The CDR3 sequence is 13 residues long. V lost 5 bases, J lost 5 bases, and 12 bases lay in between. The germline V gene encodes CDR1 SNHLY and CDR2 FYNNEI. Genomic DNA templated the TCR beta VDJ and CDR3 profiling. TCRdb processed the reads anew with MiXCR; each CDR3 protein has one entry. Among 80,000 to 100,000 distinct CDR3 sequences listed, about 67% were seen once. With regard to this clonotype: Its antigen remains unknown.

The sample comprised sorted CD4+, CD8+, or CD8+CD57+ T cells (not recorded which) from PBMCs. V gene TRBV2 combines with J gene TRBJ1-1; D unresolved. The TCR was taken from a human donor with aplastic anemia. CDR3 sequence: CASSNLRATEAFF. DNA of the CDR3: TGTGCCAGCAGTAATTTACGGGCAACTGAAGCTTTCTTT. The full variable domain, in which reference TRBV2 and TRBJ1-1 provide the parts outside the CDR3, is EPEVTQTPSHQVTQMGQEVILRCVPISNHLYFYWYRQILGQKVEFLVSFYNNEISEKSEIFDDQFSVERPDGSNFTLKIRSTKLEDSAMYFCASSNLRATEAFFGQGTRLTVV.